The 21 T cell receptor beta chains given below trace back to one sample, sequenced in a study of a mutant IDH1 vaccine in newly diagnosed glioma. TCRdb keeps only in-frame clones here, not all; method: immunoSEQ multiplex PCR. The sample holds tens of thousands of clones; about 90% are singletons and the top ten take around 1.6%. As for time point: week 35, safety follow-up. Each dose delivered 300 ug of mutant IDH1 20-mer peptide subcutaneously with imiquimod. No cognate antigen is known for these TCRs. The specimen comprised PBMCs, sampled from a glioma patient whose treatment included an IDH1 peptide vaccine. These receptors all stem from a man aged 40-49 years with glioma.

The CDR3 DNA reads as TGCGCCAGCAGCCCCCGACAGGGTGCAACTAATGAAAAACTGTTTTTT. The encoded protein is CASSPRQGATNEKLFF. This sequence joins TRBV4-3 and TRBJ1-4, with 7 nucleotides matching TRBD1. V trimming: 4 bases; J trimming: 0 bases; junction bases outside the gene matches: 5. The CDR3 loop spans 16 amino acids. Germline assignment: CDR1 LGHNA and CDR2 YSLEER.

J is TRBJ2-1 and V is TRBV19, with a tentative D call TRBD1 (7 bases). Deletions cut 7 bases from V and 7 bases from J, with 11 bases between. The CDR3 has 12 amino acids. Germline V gives CDR1 LNHDA, CDR2 SQIVND (reference sequence). CDR3 loop: CASKEGANEQFF. The CDR3 DNA sequence: TGTGCCAGTAAGGAGGGGGCGAATGAGCAGTTCTTC.

The CDR3 bases are TGTGCCAGTAGCACGGGAGCGGCCTACAATGAGCAGTTCTTC. Its protein product is CASSTGAAYNEQFF. The chain is built from TRBV19 and TRBJ2-1, with TRBD2 as a possible D gene (6 bases). V lost 6 bases and J lost 2, with 11 bases in between. Germline V lookup: CDR1 LNHDA, CDR2 SQIVND (reference sequence). The CDR3 sequence is 14 residues long.

V usage is TRBV15 and J usage is TRBJ1-2; no reliable D call. The CDR3 covers 12 residues. CDR1 is LNHNV, CDR2 YYDKDF, per germline (reference sequence). Trimming removed 5 bases at V and 7 bases at J, with 11 bases between. The CDR3 loop reads CATSGWAGGYTF. Here the CDR3 DNA reads TGTGCCACCAGCGGATGGGCGGGTGGCTACACCTTC.

The chain carries TRBV5-4 and TRBJ2-1, with 9 bases fitting TRBD1. Germline V gene sequence: CDR1 SGHNT, CDR2 YYREEE (reference sequence). The V segment lost 7 bases and the J segment 3 bases; nucleotides outside the gene matches: 8. CDR3 length equals 15 residues. The CDR3 reads CASSRPGQGYNEQFF. The CDR3 region has the DNA TGTGCCAGCTCACGCCCGGGACAGGGCTACAATGAGCAGTTCTTC.

The V gene is TRBV9, the J gene TRBJ2-7; TRBD1 agrees at 7 bases. The CDR3 runs to 15 residues. With 0 bases clipped from V and 0 bases from J, the junction kept 3 bases outside the gene matches. CDR1 SGDLS and CDR2 YYNGEE come from the germline V gene. CDR3 amino acids: CASSVGDSSSYEQYF. CDR3 nucleotides: TGTGCCAGCAGCGTAGGGGACAGTAGCTCCTACGAGCAGTACTTC.

The count of this clone is one. The rearrangement uses TRBV4-2 and TRBJ2-2; TRBD2 is a possible D gene (6 bases). The CDR3 covers 15 residues. Trimming shortened V by 6 bases and J by 2 bases, and 13 bases separated the two germline ends. The germline CDR1 and CDR2 sequences are LGHNA and YNFKEQ. The CDR3 DNA is TGTGCCAGCAGAAAGACCGGGACTAACACCGGGGAGCTGTTTTTT. Its protein product is CASRKTGTNTGELFF.

This clone occurred a few times. The gene calls are TRBV5-6 and TRBJ1-1; TRBD1 might be the D (5 bases). The CDR3 loop spans 12 amino acids. V was pared by 0 bases and J by 7 bases, with 7 bases between. In germline, CDR1 is SGHDT, CDR2 YYEEEE. The chain's CDR3 is CASSLERGEAFF. The CDR3 DNA sequence: TGTGCCAGCAGCTTGGAGAGGGGTGAAGCTTTCTTT.

V gene TRBV11-2 combines with J gene TRBJ1-1; 7 bases are a match to TRBD1. The CDR3 covers 16 residues. CDR1 SGHAT and CDR2 FQNNGV come from the germline V gene. V was pared by 5 bases and J by 0 bases, with 9 bases of the junction left unmatched. CDR3 residues: CASSNGQAVMNTEAFF. The CDR3 nucleotides read TGTGCCAGCAGCAATGGACAGGCCGTAATGAACACTGAAGCTTTCTTT.

This chain links TRBV6-5 with TRBJ2-3; a weak D match, TRBD1 (5 bases). Germline V gene sequence: CDR1 MNHEY, CDR2 SVGAGI. Trimming took 8 bases from V and 4 from J, leaving 13 bases between them. The CDR3 sequence is 13 residues long. CDR3 in amino acids: CASGRGLADTQYF. The DNA of the CDR3 is TGTGCCAGCGGAAGGGGATTAGCAGATACGCAGTATTTT.

This clone was seen only a few times. The rearrangement joins TRBV5-1 to TRBJ1-1; 8 bases map to TRBD1. V shed 1 base, J shed 3 bases, and the junction held 5 bases outside the gene matches. Germline V lookup: CDR1 SGHRS, CDR2 YFSETQ. This CDR3 spans 15 amino acids. The CDR3 DNA is TGCGCCAGCAGCTTGTTTCAGGGGGCATACACTGAAGCTTTCTTT. Protein product: CASSLFQGAYTEAFF.

CDR3 amino acids: CATSGGLNYEQYF. The CDR3 DNA is TGTGCCACCAGCGGTGGACTCAACTACGAGCAGTACTTC. This chain links TRBV15 with TRBJ2-7; D is possibly TRBD2 (5 bases). Germline CDR1 is LNHNV and CDR2 is YYDKDF (reference sequence). Trimming pared 5 bases from V and 3 bases from J, leaving 11 bases between. The CDR3 covers 13 residues.

This clone has a handful of counts. This chain links TRBV14 with TRBJ1-1; TRBD1 agrees at 10 bases. Losses at the gene ends were 3 bases for V and 1 base for J; bases not matched to a gene: 2. The CDR3 contains 15 residues. From germline, CDR1 is SGHDN and CDR2 FVKESK. The CDR3 nucleotides read TGTGCCAGCAGCCAGGGACAGGGGCGGAACACTGAAGCTTTCTTT. Its translation: CASSQGQGRNTEAFF.

This chain links TRBV7-2 with TRBJ2-7; 7 bases are a match to TRBD1. CDR1 and CDR2 from the germline V gene are SGHTA and FQGNSA. After removal of 2 bases from V and 1 base from J, the junction contained 5 bases not matched to a gene. The CDR3 totals 15 residues. CDR3 loop: CASSLTGVGSYEQYF. DNA of the CDR3: TGTGCCAGCAGCTTAACAGGGGTTGGATCCTACGAGCAGTACTTC.

The chain joins TRBV6-5 to TRBJ1-1; 8 positions match TRBD1. The V segment lost 3 bases and the J segment 5 bases; nucleotides outside the gene matches: 5. The CDR3 has 14 residues. The germline CDR1 and CDR2 sequences are MNHEY and SVGAGI. CDR3 sequence: CASSYGRGLTEAFF. DNA of the CDR3: TGTGCCAGCAGTTATGGCAGGGGGCTGACTGAAGCTTTCTTT.

Comment on this clone: One junction end does not reproduce the germline sequence, and a read error may be involved. J is TRBJ2-3 and V is TRBV13; possible D gene TRBD2, 5 bases. The CDR3 covers 12 residues. The germline gives CDR1 PRHDT, CDR2 FYEKMQ (reference sequence). CDR3 DNA: TGTGCCAGCAGCTTAGGGGAAGCGGCCCGCCCTTTT. Residues: CASSLGEAARPF.

The chain links TRBV9 to TRBJ1-3; 7 bases fit TRBD1. Germline loops: CDR1 SGDLS, CDR2 YYNGEE. This CDR3 region has 15 residues. Unmatched junction bases numbered 5, after V lost 3 bases and J lost 2 bases. CDR3 loop: CASSATGFPGNTIYF. The CDR3 region has the DNA TGTGCCAGCAGCGCGACAGGGTTCCCTGGAAACACCATATATTTT.

This clone came up a few times. The CDR3 reads CASSTGEGISYEQYF. As DNA, the CDR3 is TGTGCCAGCTCAACGGGGGAGGGGATATCCTACGAGCAGTACTTC. The chain joins TRBV18 to TRBJ2-7; 7 nucleotides line up with TRBD2. This CDR3 contains 15 residues. Germline CDR1 reads KGHSH; CDR2 reads LQKENI. Trimming at V came to 5 bases and at J to 1 base, leaving 8 bases not matched to a gene.

V and J are TRBV14 and TRBJ2-4; TRBD1 or TRBD2 may be the D gene (5 bases each). The ends were cut back, 3 bases at V and 5 bases at J, with 11 bases in the middle. The CDR3 runs to 14 residues. Germline assignment: CDR1 SGHDN and CDR2 FVKESK. The CDR3 protein is CASSQPGRQNIQYF. As DNA, the CDR3 is TGTGCCAGCAGCCAGCCGGGACGCCAAAACATTCAGTACTTC.

This CDR3 reads CASSLGLAGELFF. Here the CDR3 DNA reads TGTGCCAGCAGTCTGGGACTAGCCGGGGAGCTGTTTTTT. The genes are TRBV27 and TRBJ2-2; 8 bases are shared with TRBD2. Germline values: CDR1 MNHEY, CDR2 SMNVEV (reference sequence). The CDR3 has 13 residues. The V gene end was trimmed by 5 bases and the J gene end by 6 bases; junction bases not matched to a gene: 2.

The J gene is TRBJ1-5, the V gene TRBV19; 9 bases line up with TRBD1. The germline gives CDR1 LNHDA, CDR2 SQIVND (reference sequence). The CDR3 covers 16 residues. The J segment lost 2 bases and the V segment lost 4 bases, leaving 6 bases of the junction unmatched. The CDR3 spells CASSNRGQGGNQPQHF. CDR3 nucleotide sequence: TGTGCCAGTAGTAACCGGGGACAGGGCGGCAATCAGCCCCAGCATTTT.